This T cell receptor (beta chain) came from a study of blood T cell repertoires in COVID-19. The overall study: COVID-19 samples from acute and convalescent phases originated in the United States, Italy and Spain.

As originally analysed: Estimation of nucleated cell counts was performed using reference gene primer amplification. Measured with immunoSEQ multiplex PCR; TCRdb has only the in-frame clones, and not every one. That table is the source of V, J and clone size, and D and trimming were worked out from the DNA. The table has more than 200,000 clones, less than 90% seen once. Sample: peripheral blood. This receptor was taken from a man aged 55-75 years with acute or convalescent COVID-19.

CDR3 sequence: CASSVLHGQGASRVETQYF. The CDR3 DNA reads TGTGCCAGCAGCGTTCTTCACGGACAGGGGGCGTCTCGGGTTGAGACCCAGTACTTC. The J gene is TRBJ2-5, the V gene TRBV9, with 11 bases aligning to TRBD1. The junction had 17 bases not matched to a gene; V was cut back by 2 bases and J by 5 bases. The CDR3 has 19 amino acids. Germline CDR1 and CDR2: SGDLS and YYNGEE. Combining the CDR3 with reference TRBV9 and TRBJ2-5 gives the whole variable domain DSGVTQTPKHLITATGQRVTLRCSPRSGDLSVYWYQQSLDQGLQFLIQYYNGEERAKGNILERFSAQQFPDLHSELNLSSLELGDSALYFCASSVLHGQGASRVETQYFGPGTRLLVL.